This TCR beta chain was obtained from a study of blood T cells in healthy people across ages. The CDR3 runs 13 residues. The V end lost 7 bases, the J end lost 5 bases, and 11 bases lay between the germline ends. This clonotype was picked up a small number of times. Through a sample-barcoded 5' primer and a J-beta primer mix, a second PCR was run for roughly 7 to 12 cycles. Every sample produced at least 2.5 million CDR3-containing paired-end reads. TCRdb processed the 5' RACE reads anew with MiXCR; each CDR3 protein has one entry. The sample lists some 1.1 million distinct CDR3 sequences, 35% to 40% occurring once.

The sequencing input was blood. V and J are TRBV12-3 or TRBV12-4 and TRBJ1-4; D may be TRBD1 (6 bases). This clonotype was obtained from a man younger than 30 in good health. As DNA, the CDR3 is TGTGCCAGCACTCGGGGGCCAAATGAAAAACTGTTTTTT. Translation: CASTRGPNEKLFF.